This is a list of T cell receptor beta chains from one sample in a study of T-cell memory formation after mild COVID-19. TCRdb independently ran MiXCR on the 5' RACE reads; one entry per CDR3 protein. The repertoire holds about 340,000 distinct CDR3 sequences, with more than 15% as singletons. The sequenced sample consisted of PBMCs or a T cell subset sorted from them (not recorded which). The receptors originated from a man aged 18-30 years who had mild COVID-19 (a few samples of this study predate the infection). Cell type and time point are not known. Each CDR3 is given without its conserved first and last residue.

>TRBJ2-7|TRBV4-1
ASSQESGVEQY
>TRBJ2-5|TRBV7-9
ASSLFGQGEETQY
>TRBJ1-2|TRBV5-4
ASSLVTDGYGYT
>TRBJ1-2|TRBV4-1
ASSQPGGPHGYT
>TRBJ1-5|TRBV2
ATHSGTGVSNQPQH
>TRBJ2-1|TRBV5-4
ASSWGLAGFNEQF
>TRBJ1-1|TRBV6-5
ASSYAAVHTEAF
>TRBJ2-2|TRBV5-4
ASSPDREDPGELF
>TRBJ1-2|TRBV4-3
ASSQVGPGQGTYGYT
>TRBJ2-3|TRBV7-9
ASSSTRTSGDSSTDTQY
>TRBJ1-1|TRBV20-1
SAPEGVGQGAF
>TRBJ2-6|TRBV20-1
SASREGGANVLT
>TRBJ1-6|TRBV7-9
ASSEQGATSSPLH
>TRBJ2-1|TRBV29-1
SVEYSGQGNEQF
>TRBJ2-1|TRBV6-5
ASFGADEQF
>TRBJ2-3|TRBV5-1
ASKLFQGPERGTDTQY
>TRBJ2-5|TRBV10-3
AISRSGGPGETQY
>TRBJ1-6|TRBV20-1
SARGDNSPLH
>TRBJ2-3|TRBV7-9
ASSMGTSGGSTDTQY
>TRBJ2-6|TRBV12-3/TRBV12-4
ASSLTGANVLT
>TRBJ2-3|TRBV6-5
ASSYRLAGVDTQY
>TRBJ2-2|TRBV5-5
ASSLEGVNTGELF
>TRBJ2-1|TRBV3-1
ASSRRGAGYNEQF
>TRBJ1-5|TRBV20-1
SAVRGLSQPQH
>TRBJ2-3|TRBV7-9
ASSVRDRGDYADTQY
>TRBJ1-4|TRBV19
ATSAGTANEKLF
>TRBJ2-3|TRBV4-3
ASSQEVGTGPTGGTDTQY
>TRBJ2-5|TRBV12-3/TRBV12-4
ASSLLAGGSVRRETQY
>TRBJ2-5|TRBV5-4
ASSWGGVQETQY
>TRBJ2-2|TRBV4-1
ASSPRPGANTGELF
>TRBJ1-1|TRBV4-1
ASSQTGTTEAF
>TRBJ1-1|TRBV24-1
ATSRSEAF
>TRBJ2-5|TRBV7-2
ASSPGTGGYQETQY
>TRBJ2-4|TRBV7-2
ASSDTHIQY
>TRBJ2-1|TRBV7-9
ASSFHRGFYNEQF
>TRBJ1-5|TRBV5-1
ASSLAATYLLGPQH
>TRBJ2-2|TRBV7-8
ASSLEPLGELF
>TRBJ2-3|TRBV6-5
ATRAGGTDTQY
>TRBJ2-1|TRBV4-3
ASSQVSGTSVQF
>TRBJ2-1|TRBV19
ASSIRGGTYNEQF
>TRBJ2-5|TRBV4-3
ASSPTPDRGETQY
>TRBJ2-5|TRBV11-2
ASSSTLSAGETQY
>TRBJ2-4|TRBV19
ASSIEGTSGGPKNIQY
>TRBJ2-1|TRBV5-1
ASSLDGEGEQF
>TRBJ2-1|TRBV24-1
ATSELGGNEQF
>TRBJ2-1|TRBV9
ASSVDRWAPEQF